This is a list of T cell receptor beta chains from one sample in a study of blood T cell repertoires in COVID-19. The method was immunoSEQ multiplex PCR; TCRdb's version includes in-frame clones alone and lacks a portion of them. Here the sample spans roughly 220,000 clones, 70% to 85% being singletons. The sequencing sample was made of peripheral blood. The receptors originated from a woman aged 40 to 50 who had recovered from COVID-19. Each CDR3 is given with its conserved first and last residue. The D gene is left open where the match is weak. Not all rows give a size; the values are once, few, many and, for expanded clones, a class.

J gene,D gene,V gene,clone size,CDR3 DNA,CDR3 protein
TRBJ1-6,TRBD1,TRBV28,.,TGTGCCAGCAGTTTACGGACAGGGGGCAGTTCACCCCTCCACTTT,CASSLRTGGSSPLHF
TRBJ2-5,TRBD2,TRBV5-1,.,TGCGCCAGCAGCTTGGTTGGGCCGGGGGGTCAAGAGACCCAGTACTTC,CASSLVGPGGQETQYF
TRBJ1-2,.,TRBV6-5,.,TGTGCCAGCAGTCCCGGGGGGTTCTATGGCTACACCTTC,CASSPGGFYGYTF
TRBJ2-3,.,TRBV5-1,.,TGCGCCAGCAGCTTGGTTCCCCTAACCGGCACAGATACGCAGTATTTT,CASSLVPLTGTDTQYF
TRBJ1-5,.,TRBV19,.,TGTGCCAGTAGTAAACAGGCGGATCAGCCCCAGCATTTT,CASSKQADQPQHF
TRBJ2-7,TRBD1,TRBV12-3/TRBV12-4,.,TGTGCCAGCAGCATCAACAGGGGCGAGCAGTACTTC,CASSINRGEQYF
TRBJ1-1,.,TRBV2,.,TGTGCCAGCAGTGGGGCGTATGGCACTGAAGCTTTCTTT,CASSGAYGTEAFF
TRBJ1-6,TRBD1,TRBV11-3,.,TGTGCCAGCAGCCCCAGAATTGGACAGGGTAGGACCCTCCACTTT,CASSPRIGQGRTLHF
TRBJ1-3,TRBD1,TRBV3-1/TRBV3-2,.,TGTGCCAGCAGCCAAGGCAGGACAGGGCTAAGCTCTGGAAACACCATATATTTT,CASSQGRTGLSSGNTIYF
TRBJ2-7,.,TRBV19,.,TGTGCCAGTGAGGGACAAGGGGACTACGAGCAGTACTTC,CASEGQGDYEQYF
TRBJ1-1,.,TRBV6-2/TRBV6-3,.,TGTGCCAGCAGTTATACGGAACAGGCTATCATGAACACTGAAGCTTTCTTT,CASSYTEQAIMNTEAFF
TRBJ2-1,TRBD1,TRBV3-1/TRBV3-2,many,TGTGCCAGCAGCCCGGACTCCGGGACAGGGGATAATGAGCAGTTCTTC,CASSPDSGTGDNEQFF
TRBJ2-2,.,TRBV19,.,TGTGCCAGTAGTCCAGGGGAATATGTCGGGGAGCTGTTTTTT,CASSPGEYVGELFF
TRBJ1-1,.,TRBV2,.,TGTGCCAGCAGTGAACAGGGAAACACTGAAGCTTTCTTT,CASSEQGNTEAFF
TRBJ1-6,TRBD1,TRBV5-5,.,TGTGCCAGCAGCAGCCTGGCAGGGGGATATAATTCACCCCTCCACTTT,CASSSLAGGYNSPLHF
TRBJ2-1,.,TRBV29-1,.,TGCAGCGTCAAAGGGGCGGTTAGCCGGATCGATGAGCAGTTCTTC,CSVKGAVSRIDEQFF
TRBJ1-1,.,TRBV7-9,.,TGTGCCAGCAGCTTAGGCGGGCATAACACTGAAGCTTTCTTT,CASSLGGHNTEAFF
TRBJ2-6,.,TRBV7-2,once,TGTGCCAGCAGCTTAGGTCCGGGATCTGGGGCCAACGTCCTGACTTTC,CASSLGPGSGANVLTF
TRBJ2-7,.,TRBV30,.,TGTGCCTGGACTAGTATCTCCTACGAGCAGTACTTC,CAWTSISYEQYF
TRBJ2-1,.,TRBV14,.,TGTGCCAGCAGCTTAAACAGGGTGGGTGAGCAGTTCTTC,CASSLNRVGEQFF
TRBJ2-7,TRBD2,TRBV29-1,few,TGCAGCGCCGCCGCGGGGGTCAGCTCCTACGAGCAGTACTTC,CSAAAGVSSYEQYF
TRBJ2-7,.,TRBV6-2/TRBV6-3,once,TGTGCCAGCAGTTACCCTAGCGACGAGCAGTACTTC,CASSYPSDEQYF
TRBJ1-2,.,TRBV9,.,TGTGCCAGCAGCGTACGAGAGGGGGTCTATGGCTACACCTTC,CASSVREGVYGYTF
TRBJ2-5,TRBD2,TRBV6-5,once,TGTGCCAGTAGGACTAGCGGGGGACAAGAGACCCAGTACTTC,CASRTSGGQETQYF
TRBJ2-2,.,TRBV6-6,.,TGTGCCAGCACTCACCAGGGGGGAGGCACCGGGGAGCTGTTTTTT,CASTHQGGGTGELFF
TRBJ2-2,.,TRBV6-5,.,TGTGCCAGCAGTTTAAACACCGGGGAGCTGTTTTTT,CASSLNTGELFF
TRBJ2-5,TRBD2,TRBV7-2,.,TGTGCCAGCAGCATACTAGCGCGGGAGACCCAGTACTTC,CASSILARETQYF
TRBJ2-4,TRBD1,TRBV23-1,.,TGCGCCAGCAGTCAGCAACCGGGACAGAAAAACATTCAGTACTTC,CASSQQPGQKNIQYF
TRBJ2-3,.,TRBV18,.,TGTGCCAGCTCACCACCGACTAGGGGAGGTACGCAGTATTTT,CASSPPTRGGTQYF
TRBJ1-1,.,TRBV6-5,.,TGTGCCAGCAGTTACTCGACAGGTTTATTCACTGAAGCTTTCTTT,CASSYSTGLFTEAFF
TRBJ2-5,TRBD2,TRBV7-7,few,TGTGCTAGCAGCTTAGGACTAGCGGGACCCCAAGAGACCCAGTACTTC,CASSLGLAGPQETQYF
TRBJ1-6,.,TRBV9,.,TGTGCCAGCAGCGTAGGAGGCAGAACCAATAATTCACCCCTCCACTTT,CASSVGGRTNNSPLHF
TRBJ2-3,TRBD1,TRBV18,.,TGTGCCAGCTCAGATTGGACAGGCCGCACAGATACGCAGTATTTT,CASSDWTGRTDTQYF
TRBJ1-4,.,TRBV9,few,TGTGCCAGCAGCGGTAGACCCGGCGGTTATGAAAAACTGTTTTTT,CASSGRPGGYEKLFF
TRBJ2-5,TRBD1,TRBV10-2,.,TGCGCCAGCAGTGTACGCCACGCGGGGACAGGGCTTCATGGGACCCAGTACTTC,CASSVRHAGTGLHGTQYF
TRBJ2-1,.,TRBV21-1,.,TGTGCCAACCTAGCTGGACTAGCGGGGGGCCCAGACAATGAGCAGTTCTTC,CANLAGLAGGPDNEQFF
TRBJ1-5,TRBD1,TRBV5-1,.,TGCGCCAGCAGCTTGGAACCAGGACAGGGGGGGATTAGGCATTTT,CASSLEPGQGGIRHF
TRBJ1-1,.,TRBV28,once,TGTGCCAGCAGTTTGGGGCCCCCCGGGGCTTTCTTT,CASSLGPPGAFF
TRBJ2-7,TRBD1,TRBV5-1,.,TGCGCCAGCCAACGGGGGACAGGTGGGGACGAGCAGTACTTC,CASQRGTGGDEQYF
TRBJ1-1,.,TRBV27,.,TGTGCCAGCAGTTCCTCCGACAGTGAAGCTTTCTTT,CASSSSDSEAFF
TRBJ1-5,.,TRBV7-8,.,TGTGCCAGCAGCTTACGTGCCGGGAATAGCAATCAGCCCCAGCATTTT,CASSLRAGNSNQPQHF
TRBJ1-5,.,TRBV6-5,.,TGTGCCAGCAGGGCGAACATCGGAGAGCCCCAGCATTTT,CASRANIGEPQHF
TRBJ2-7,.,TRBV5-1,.,TGCGCCAGCAGCAATGTTCCCGGGACTCAGGCACCCTACGAGCAGTACTTC,CASSNVPGTQAPYEQYF
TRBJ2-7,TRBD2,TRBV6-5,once,TGTGCCAGTACTAGCGGGGGCTTAAGCGAGCAGTACTTC,CASTSGGLSEQYF
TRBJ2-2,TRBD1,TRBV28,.,TGTGGCGCGGGGACAGGGAGTCCCGGGGAGCTGTTTTTT,CGAGTGSPGELFF
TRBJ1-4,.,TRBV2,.,TGTGCCAGCAGGGTCGACCGGGATGAAAAACTGTTTTTT,CASRVDRDEKLFF
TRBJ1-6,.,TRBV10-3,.,TGTGCCATCAGTGAGTCAGAGGGGGGGAATTCACCCCTCCACTTT,CAISESEGGNSPLHF
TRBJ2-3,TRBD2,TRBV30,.,TGTGCCTATCAAGCGGGGAGCACAGATACGCAGTATTTT,CAYQAGSTDTQYF
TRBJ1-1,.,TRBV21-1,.,TGTGCCACCTGGACAGGGCGGGTAGCTTTCTTT,CATWTGRVAFF